This is a list of T cell receptor beta chains from one sample in a study of CD8 T cells in ankylosing spondylitis. TCRdb processed the 5' RACE reads anew with MiXCR; each CDR3 protein has one entry. The data hold fewer than 180,000 distinct CDR3 sequences, with 44% observed a single time. The sequencing input was synovial fluid, either unsorted or a sorted T cell fraction (not recorded which). The receptors stem from a male donor with ankylosing spondylitis. Both conserved end residues are part of each CDR3.

CDR3aa,j_gene,v_gene
CASSSRRLAIANTGELFF,TRBJ2-2,TRBV12-3/TRBV12-4
CASSQLRGRPGEQFF,TRBJ2-1,TRBV3-1
CASSQDWVGTSANEQFF,TRBJ2-1,TRBV4-3
CASRGPEVAGELFF,TRBJ2-2,TRBV6-2/TRBV6-3
CASSFGYSSGPYNEQFF,TRBJ2-1,TRBV5-1
CASSLGHDGNQPQHF,TRBJ1-5,TRBV5-1
CASSESGGDYNEQFF,TRBJ2-1,TRBV6-1
CASIFSPENTQYF,TRBJ2-3,TRBV12-3/TRBV12-4
CASSKRVSGGTDTQYF,TRBJ2-3,TRBV4-1
CASQDRSYEQYF,TRBJ2-7,TRBV2
CASSFSTGLALSAQYF,TRBJ2-5,TRBV7-6
CASSQQDGANRNNEQFF,TRBJ2-1,TRBV4-1
CASSFSGTGHYNEQFF,TRBJ2-1,TRBV11-3
CASSQEYLGMNTEAFF,TRBJ1-1,TRBV3-1
CAISGGLAGPTDTQYF,TRBJ2-3,TRBV10-3
CSVEFWDSNYNEQFF,TRBJ2-1,TRBV29-1
CASSTWTGPQSGNSPLHF,TRBJ1-6,TRBV28
CSVDPRDSGNTIYF,TRBJ1-3,TRBV29-1
CASSQGGVRAFTDTQYF,TRBJ2-3,TRBV7-8
CASSYGPAGIIYEQYF,TRBJ2-7,TRBV6-5
CASSFGQDPNTEAFF,TRBJ1-1,TRBV7-9
CASSHGSAYEQYF,TRBJ2-7,TRBV4-1
CASSFVGLHTDTQYF,TRBJ2-3,TRBV4-1
CASSLVEAEQFF,TRBJ2-1,TRBV7-9
CASSTRLRRTKNGYTF,TRBJ1-2,TRBV12-3/TRBV12-4
CASSFGGGDQPQHF,TRBJ1-5,TRBV7-6
CASSQDRPDHNSNQPQHF,TRBJ1-5,TRBV4-1
CASSYYVDSNPNEKLFF,TRBJ1-4,TRBV6-5
CASRPGRWMDQYF,TRBJ2-5,TRBV5-1